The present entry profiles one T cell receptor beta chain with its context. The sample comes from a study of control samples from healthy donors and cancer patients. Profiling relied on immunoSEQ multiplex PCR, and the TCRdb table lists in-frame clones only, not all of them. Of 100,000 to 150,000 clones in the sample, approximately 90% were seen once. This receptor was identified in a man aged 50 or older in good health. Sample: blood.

DNA for the CDR3: TGCGCCAGCAGCCAAGATTGGCAGGGGGGAAAACTGTTTTTT. Its translation: CASSQDWQGGKLFF. The gene calls are TRBV4-1 and TRBJ1-4; 7 nucleotides line up with TRBD1. Germline V gene lookup returns CDR1 MGHRA and CDR2 YSYEKL. The CDR3 has 14 residues. V lost 0 bases and J lost 10; bases outside the gene matches: 5.